Following are 20 T cell receptor beta chains from one sample sequenced in a study of cytomegalovirus exposure and HLA in healthy donors (dated by TCRdb to the late 2010s). Library generation was performed with the immunoSEQ multiplex PCR assay. The multiplex PCR relied on a mix of 60 forward primers for TCR Vbeta segments and 13 reverse primers for TCR Jbeta segments. What TCRdb holds here is the immuneACCESS table cut down to in-frame rearrangements. Part of the clones is not present; checked against another copy, under half of the missing clones reflect an unresolved V gene, and the others are unexplained. The sample includes 110,000 or so clones, with around 77% observed a single time. The ten largest account for under 6.5% of the sample. The sequenced sample consisted of PBMCs. These receptors came from a man aged 18 to 30 in good health and CMV-seropositive.

The CDR3 sequence is CASRSPQRERPDTQYF. Written as DNA, the CDR3 is TGTGCCAGCAGATCTCCCCAGCGGGAGAGGCCAGATACGCAGTATTTT. The chain carries TRBV27 and TRBJ2-3; 8 positions match TRBD2. Germline lookup yields CDR1 MNHEY and CDR2 SMNVEV (reference sequence). The ends lost 6 bases at V and 4 bases at J; junction bases unmatched: 12. CDR3 size: 16 residues.

The rearrangement joins TRBV9 to TRBJ2-7; unclear D gene. The germline V gene has CDR1 SGDLS and CDR2 YYNGEE. CDR3 size: 16 residues. V was cut by 4 bases and J by 2 bases, with 19 bases left in between. The CDR3 loop is CASSPRMSVFAYEQYF. The DNA for the CDR3 is TGTGCCAGCAGCCCCCGTATGTCAGTTTTTGCCTACGAGCAGTACTTC.

This chain joins TRBV6-1 and TRBJ1-5; D perhaps matches TRBD1 (5 bases). Trimming removed 3 bases from V and 0 bases from J, with 6 bases in between. The CDR3 runs 14 residues. Germline V gene lookup returns CDR1 MNHNS and CDR2 SASEGT. This CDR3 reads CASSEGPSNQPQHF. DNA of the CDR3: TGTGCCAGCAGTGAGGGGCCTAGCAATCAGCCCCAGCATTTT.

The chain combines TRBV7-2 with TRBJ1-1; a possible D gene is TRBD1 (6 bases). The V end lost 0 bases, the J end lost 5 bases, and 10 bases lay between the germline ends. This CDR3 is 14 amino acids long. CDR1 SGHTA and CDR2 FQGNSA come from the germline V gene. CDR3 DNA: TGTGCCAGCAGCTTAGCGGGCAGGGGAACTGAAGCTTTCTTT. Encoded protein: CASSLAGRGTEAFF.

The chain recombines TRBV27 with TRBJ2-2, with D possibly being TRBD2 (6 bases). Per the germline V gene, CDR1 is MNHEY and CDR2 is SMNVEV (reference sequence). CDR3 length equals 15 residues. Trimming shortened V by 6 bases and J by 5 bases, and 16 bases separated the two germline ends. The CDR3 region has the DNA TGTGCCAGCAGAGGCGGGGTCATTCCAACCGGGGAGCTGTTTTTT. Translating it yields CASRGGVIPTGELFF.

The V gene is TRBV11-1, the J gene TRBJ2-2; D ambiguous. The germline V gene encodes CDR1 SGHAT and CDR2 FQDESV (reference sequence). This CDR3 has 13 amino acids. V lost 1 base and J lost 6, with 6 bases in between. The CDR3 region has the DNA TGTGCCAGCAGCTTAGTGACTGCCGGGGAGCTGTTTTTT. Its protein is CASSLVTAGELFF.

This chain connects TRBV7-8 to TRBJ2-3; no definite D call. The V end lost 1 base, the J end lost 5 bases, and 22 bases lay between the germline ends. The CDR3 covers 18 residues. Germline V gives CDR1 SGHVS, CDR2 FQNEAQ. The CDR3 DNA reads as TGTGCCAGCAGCTTAGGTTCTCTTGGTGAGTGTCTTAGAGATACGCAGTATTTT. Protein product: CASSLGSLGECLRDTQYF. Full variable domain (missing parts from reference TRBV7-8 and TRBJ2-3): GAGVSQSPRYKVAKRGQDVALRCDPISGHVSLFWYQQALGQGPEFLTYFQNEAQLDKSGLPSDRFFAERPEGSVSTLKIQRTQQEDSAVYLCASSLGSLGECLRDTQYFGPGTRLTVL.

V gene TRBV6-1 combines with J gene TRBJ2-7; possibly TRBD2 for D (6 bases). Trimming took 6 bases from V and 3 from J, leaving 9 bases between them. The CDR3 contains 12 residues. Germline loops: CDR1 MNHNS, CDR2 SASEGT. The CDR3 coding sequence is TGTGCCAGCAGGGTCGGGGGCTACGAGCAGTACTTC. Its translation: CASRVGGYEQYF.

CDR3 DNA: TGTGCCAGCAGCTTATTGGCGGGAGGCCAGGGATTCTTC. Translated, it gives CASSLLAGGQGFF. The rearrangement uses TRBV7-2 and TRBJ2-1, with 8 positions matching TRBD2. Germline trimming cut 2 bases from V and 16 bases from J; bases unmatched to any gene: 10. The CDR3 has 13 amino acids. Germline lookup yields CDR1 SGHTA and CDR2 FQGNSA.

This chain joins TRBV15 and TRBJ2-7; a possible D gene is TRBD1 (6 bases). V was trimmed by 7 bases and J by 5 bases, leaving 18 bases between them. CDR1 is LNHNV, CDR2 YYDKDF, per germline (reference sequence). The CDR3 length is 14 residues. CDR3 DNA sequence: TGTGCCACCACTCGCCAGGGGTTGAGAAACGAGCAGTACTTC. Encoded protein: CATTRQGLRNEQYF. The variable domain in full, with the rest retrieved from reference TRBV15 and TRBJ2-7, is DAMVIQNPRYQVTQFGKPVTLSCSQTLNHNVMYWYQQKSSQAPKLLFHYYDKDFNNEADTPDNFQSRRPNTSFCFLDIRSPGLGDTAMYLCATTRQGLRNEQYFGPGTRLTVT.

This clone has a handful of counts. The chain uses TRBV13 and TRBJ2-1; TRBD2 matches at 10 bases. Trimming removed 4 bases from V and 1 base from J; junction bases left unmatched: 16. There are 20 residues in the CDR3. Per the germline V gene, CDR1 is PRHDT and CDR2 is FYEKMQ (reference sequence). The CDR3 bases are TGTGCCAGCAGCTCCTTTACCCCCGAGCGGGAGGGCCGGTCCTACAATGAGCAGTTCTTC. It translates to CASSSFTPEREGRSYNEQFF.

This clone was detected once. The chain uses TRBV28 and TRBJ1-4; a possible D gene is TRBD1 (5 bases). V was trimmed by 6 bases and J by 4 bases, leaving 24 bases between them. Germline values: CDR1 MDHEN, CDR2 SYDVKM. CDR3 length: 18 amino acids. The CDR3 is CASRSEIRTKLYNEKLFF. For the CDR3, the DNA is TGTGCCAGCAGATCAGAGATCAGGACAAAGCTTTATAATGAAAAACTGTTTTTT. Filled out from reference TRBV28 and TRBJ1-4, the complete variable domain reads DVKVTQSSRYLVKRTGEKVFLECVQDMDHENMFWYRQDPGLGLRLIYFSYDVKMKEKGDIPEGYSVSREKKERFSLILESASTNQTSMYLCASRSEIRTKLYNEKLFFGSGTQLSVL.

This rearrangement joins TRBV4-1 to TRBJ2-1, with D hard to call. CDR3 length: 14 amino acids. Germline V gene sequence: CDR1 MGHRA, CDR2 YSYEKL. Trimming removed 2 bases at V and 6 bases at J, with 11 bases between. The CDR3 DNA reads TGCGCCAGCAGCCAAACGACCCACAGCAATGAGCAGTTCTTC. This codes for CASSQTTHSNEQFF.

V and J are TRBV11-2 and TRBJ1-1; maybe TRBD1 (6 bases). Germline assignment: CDR1 SGHAT and CDR2 FQNNGV. The length of the CDR3 is 12 residues. Trimming removed 8 bases from V and 5 bases from J, with 12 bases in between. CDR3 DNA: TGTGCCAGCGGATATACAGGGACTGAAGCTTTCTTT. Its translation is CASGYTGTEAFF.

DNA for the CDR3: TGTGCCAGCCAAAACTACGAGCAGTACTTC. The encoded protein is CASQNYEQYF. The chain has TRBV11-2 and TRBJ2-7; the D is unclear. The germline V gene encodes CDR1 SGHAT and CDR2 FQNNGV. This CDR3 is 10 amino acids long. Trimming removed 8 bases from V and 3 bases from J, with 5 bases in between.

The chain employs TRBV4-1 and TRBJ2-3; tentatively, D is TRBD1 (5 bases). V lost 1 base and J lost 1, with 15 bases in between. Germline lookup yields CDR1 MGHRA and CDR2 YSYEKL. This CDR3 comprises 17 residues. Written as DNA, the CDR3 is TGCGCCAGCAGCCAAGGTACAGGCCCCTGGGGCACAGATACGCAGTATTTT. It translates to CASSQGTGPWGTDTQYF.

This clone was seen once. The rearrangement joins TRBV2 to TRBJ2-1, with 7 bases matching TRBD1. Germline V gene sequence: CDR1 SNHLY, CDR2 FYNNEI. The junction had 5 bases not matched to a gene; V was cut back by 7 bases and J by 5 bases. This CDR3 contains 13 residues. The CDR3 DNA follows: TGTGCCAGCACCAGACAGGGAGACAATGAGCAGTTCTTC. This translates into CASTRQGDNEQFF. The entire variable domain, with the rest obtained from reference TRBV2 and TRBJ2-1, is as follows: EPEVTQTPSHQVTQMGQEVILRCVPISNHLYFYWYRQILGQKVEFLVSFYNNEISEKSEIFDDQFSVERPDGSNFTLKIRSTKLEDSAMYFCASTRQGDNEQFFGPGTRLTVL.

The rearrangement links TRBV7-6 to TRBJ1-5; tentatively, D is TRBD1 (5 bases). V shed 2 bases and J shed 5 bases, with 7 bases lying between them. CDR1 is SGHVS and CDR2 is FNYEAQ in the germline V gene. CDR3 length equals 13 residues. CDR3 region: CASSLQGYQPQHF. CDR3 coding DNA: TGTGCCAGCAGCTTACAGGGTTATCAGCCCCAGCATTTT.

The gene calls are TRBV9 and TRBJ1-2; possible D gene TRBD1, 5 bases. This CDR3 region has 13 residues. Trimming left V 0 bases short and J 6 bases short, with 9 bases between. The germline V gene has CDR1 SGDLS and CDR2 YYNGEE. The CDR3 nucleotides are TGTGCCAGCAGCGTAGCCCAGGGTAATGGCTACACCTTC. It yields the protein CASSVAQGNGYTF.

The chain joins TRBV6-6 to TRBJ1-5; a weak D match, TRBD1 (6 bases). This CDR3 region has 14 residues. Germline V gives CDR1 MNHNY, CDR2 SVGAGI (reference sequence). V lost 6 bases and J lost 7, with 16 bases in between. The chain's CDR3 is CASRYREGDQPQHF. CDR3 nucleotides: TGTGCCAGCAGATACAGGGAGGGGGACCAGCCCCAGCATTTT.